This T cell receptor (beta chain) was recorded in a study of blood T cell repertoires in COVID-19. Libraries were prepared by immunoSEQ multiplex PCR; TCRdb keeps only in-frame clonotypes and omits some of them. The table records more than 95,000 clones, more than 85% of them present only once. CDR3 length: 13 amino acids. Trimming removed 6 bases at V and 2 bases at J, with 11 bases between. Looked up from germline, CDR1 is SNHLY and CDR2 is FYNNEI. The genes are TRBV2 and TRBJ2-7; a weak D match, TRBD1 (6 bases). Sequenced material: peripheral blood. This receptor was taken from a human donor in a cohort sampled during active COVID-19. For the CDR3, the DNA is TGTGCCAGCAGGGCAGGGGATGCCTACGAGCAGTACTTC. The encoded protein is CASRAGDAYEQYF. Using reference TRBV2 and TRBJ2-7 for the parts outside the CDR3, the full variable domain is EPEVTQTPSHQVTQMGQEVILRCVPISNHLYFYWYRQILGQKVEFLVSFYNNEISEKSEIFDDQFSVERPDGSNFTLKIRSTKLEDSAMYFCASRAGDAYEQYFGPGTRLTVT.